This TCR beta chain was recovered during a study of blood T cell repertoires in COVID-19. About the research overall: The study drew acute and convalescent COVID-19 samples from the United States, Italy and Spain.

Authors' analysis steps: Estimated nucleated cell counts came from reference gene primer amplification. TCRdb's table, derived via immunoSEQ multiplex PCR, lists solely in-frame clones and lacks some. V, J and clone size are those of that table, while D and trimming were read from the DNA. Among about 210,000 clones, about 90% were seen once, and the ten largest hold roughly 1.2%. The sequenced sample was peripheral blood. The TCR sequence derives from a man aged 30-40 years with acute or convalescent COVID-19.

CDR3 DNA: TGTGCCAGCTCCTACATTTCTGCGGGGCAGGGAGAAAAACTGTTTTTT. Encoded protein: CASSYISAGQGEKLFF. This chain links TRBV18 with TRBJ1-4, with D possibly matching TRBD1 (5 bases). V lost 6 bases and J 8 bases, leaving 22 bases between the germline ends. CDR3 length: 16 residues. The V gene's germline CDR1 is KGHSH and CDR2 LQKENI.